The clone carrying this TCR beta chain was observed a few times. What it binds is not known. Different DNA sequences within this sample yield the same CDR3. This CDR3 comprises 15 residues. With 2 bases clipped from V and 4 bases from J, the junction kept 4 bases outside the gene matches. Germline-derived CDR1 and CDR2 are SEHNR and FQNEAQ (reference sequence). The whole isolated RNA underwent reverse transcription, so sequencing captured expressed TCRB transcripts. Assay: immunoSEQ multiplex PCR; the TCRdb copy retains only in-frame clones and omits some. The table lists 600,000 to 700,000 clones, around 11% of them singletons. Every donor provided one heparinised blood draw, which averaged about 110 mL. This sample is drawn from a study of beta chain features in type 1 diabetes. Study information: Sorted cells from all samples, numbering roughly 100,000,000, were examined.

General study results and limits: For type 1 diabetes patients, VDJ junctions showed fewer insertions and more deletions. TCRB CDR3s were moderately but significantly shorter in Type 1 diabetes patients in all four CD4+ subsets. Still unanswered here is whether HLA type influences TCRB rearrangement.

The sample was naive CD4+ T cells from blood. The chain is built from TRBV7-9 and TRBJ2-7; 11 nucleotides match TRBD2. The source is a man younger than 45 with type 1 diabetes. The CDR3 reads CASSLLTSGVYEQYF. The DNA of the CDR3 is TGTGCCAGCAGCTTACTGACTAGCGGGGTTTACGAGCAGTACTTC.